These 24 T cell receptor beta chains were all obtained from the same sample, sequenced in a study of blood T cells in healthy people across ages (dated by TCRdb to the mid-2010s). Receptors were amplified or captured by 5' RACE. TCRdb names Illumina HiSeq 2500 as the instrument used. A second about 7 to 12 cycle PCR used a sample-barcoded 5' primer and a J-beta primer mix. The public sequencing data were trimmed at Q25 with fastp and processed into clonotypes with MiXCR by TCRdb, which kept only in-frame beta chains. Every distinct CDR3 protein forms one entry, paired with its most common genes and DNA. Recorded for this sample are 600,000 to 1,000,000 distinct CDR3 sequences; just under 25% of them occurred a single time. The ten largest clones take up under 4.5% of the sample. These sequences were also reported in another study, on T cells of mothers and their children.

The specimen was blood. Every receptor here comes from a boy younger than 18 in good health.

The chain links TRBV4-3 to TRBJ1-6, with D perhaps matching TRBD1 (5 bases). With 0 bases removed from V and 10 bases from J, the gap between germline ends came to 13 bases. Looked up from germline, CDR1 is LGHNA and CDR2 is YSLEER. This CDR3 is 15 amino acids long. The CDR3 sequence: CASSQDDVGDSPLHF. The CDR3 coding sequence is TGCGCCAGCAGCCAAGATGATGTGGGGGACTCACCCCTCCACTTT.

A single count supports this clonotype. The chain is built from TRBV4-3 and TRBJ2-6, with 7 bases fitting TRBD2. The V and J ends lost 3 bases and 0 bases, in that order; junction bases with no gene match: 5. CDR3 length: 17 residues. Germline-derived CDR1 and CDR2 are LGHNA and YSLEER. CDR3 loop: CASSQATSVSGANVLTF. The CDR3 DNA reads TGCGCCAGCAGCCAGGCCACTAGCGTCTCTGGGGCCAACGTCCTGACTTTC.

The chain joins TRBV29-1 to TRBJ2-3; D gene uncertain. The germline V and J ends were trimmed by 1 base and 2 bases, with 13 bases remaining between them. This CDR3 spans 15 amino acids. Germline assignment: CDR1 SQVTM and CDR2 ANQGSEA. Here the CDR3 reads CSVEGWSESTDTQYF. CDR3 DNA sequence: TGCAGCGTTGAAGGTTGGAGTGAATCCACAGATACGCAGTATTTT.

This clonotype appeared a few times. One junction end does not reproduce the germline sequence, and a read error may be involved. The chain uses TRBV20-1 and TRBJ2-3; 9 nucleotides align to TRBD2. Germline V gene lookup returns CDR1 DFQATT and CDR2 SNEGSKA (reference sequence). The CDR3 runs to 13 residues. The CDR3 protein is CSARDPTPAGGSF. The CDR3 DNA follows: TGCAGTGCTAGAGATCCAACCCCTGCGGGAGGGAGTTTT.

This clonotype appeared many times. The chain is built from TRBV7-9 and TRBJ2-5, with D possibly matching TRBD2 (6 bases). The CDR3 length is 14 residues. Germline lookup yields CDR1 SEHNR and CDR2 FQNEAQ (reference sequence). V lost 2 bases and J 1 base, leaving 8 bases between the germline ends. The chain's CDR3 is CASSLRGIQETQYF. CDR3 DNA sequence: TGTGCCAGCAGCTTACGGGGGATCCAAGAGACCCAGTACTTC.

This clonotype was seen a few times. This chain connects TRBV9 to TRBJ2-5; 8 nucleotides match TRBD2. J gave up 1 base and V 0 bases, and 5 bases lay outside the gene matches. The CDR3 spans 16 residues. Germline CDR1 and CDR2: SGDLS and YYNGEE. The CDR3 loop is CASSVESGGPQETQYF. The CDR3 DNA reads as TGTGCCAGCAGCGTAGAGTCGGGGGGGCCCCAAGAGACCCAGTACTTC.

This clonotype was found a few times. V and J are TRBV27 and TRBJ2-6; 9 bases are shared with TRBD1. This CDR3 has 18 residues. From germline, CDR1 is MNHEY and CDR2 SMNVEV (reference sequence). The junction had 8 bases not matched to a gene; V was cut back by 5 bases and J by 0 bases. CDR3 DNA sequence: TGTGCCAGCAGTCCGTTGACAGGGGGGTACTCTGGGGCCAACGTCCTGACTTTC. It yields the protein CASSPLTGGYSGANVLTF. The full variable domain, completed using reference TRBV27 and TRBJ2-6, is EAQVTQNPRYLITVTGKKLTVTCSQNMNHEYMSWYRQDPGLGLRQIYYSMNVEVTDKGDVPEGYKVSRKEKRNFPLILESPSPNQTSLYFCASSPLTGGYSGANVLTFGAGSRLTVL.

This clonotype was counted only a few times. The chain combines TRBV7-9 with TRBJ2-7, with 8 positions matching TRBD2. The CDR3 extends over 15 amino acids. Trimming at V came to 0 bases and at J to 5 bases, leaving 6 bases not matched to a gene. Looked up from germline, CDR1 is SEHNR and CDR2 is FQNEAQ (reference sequence). Here the CDR3 DNA reads TGTGCCAGCAGCTTAGCCACGGGACTAGTCCACGAGCAGTACTTC. As protein: CASSLATGLVHEQYF. The entire variable domain, with the rest obtained from reference TRBV7-9 and TRBJ2-7, is as follows: DTGVSQNPRHKITKRGQNVTFRCDPISEHNRLYWYRQTLGQGPEFLTYFQNEAQLEKSRLLSDRFSAERPKGSFSTLEIQRTEQGDSAMYLCASSLATGLVHEQYFGPGTRLTVT.

This chain uses TRBV12-3 or TRBV12-4 with TRBJ1-4; TRBD1 agrees at 9 bases. The V gene end was trimmed by 3 bases and the J gene end by 8 bases; junction bases not matched to a gene: 7. There are 15 residues in the CDR3. CDR3 loop: CASSLRQGGQEKLFF. Written as DNA, the CDR3 is TGTGCCAGCAGTTTGCGACAGGGGGGGCAGGAAAAACTGTTTTTT.

The chain carries TRBV12-3 or TRBV12-4 and TRBJ1-2; D is ambiguous. The length of the CDR3 is 12 residues. The V gene lost 6 bases and the J gene lost 7 bases, with 12 bases spanning the gap. The DNA of the CDR3 is TGTGCCAGCAGCCCCGATTTTCTTGGCTACACCTTC. It is translated as CASSPDFLGYTF.

The V and J genes are TRBV12-3 or TRBV12-4 and TRBJ2-3; D unresolved. This CDR3 comprises 14 residues. V shed 1 base and J shed 4 bases, with 9 bases lying between them. CDR3 in amino acids: CASSLGGSPDTQYF. The CDR3 DNA is TGTGCCAGCAGTTTAGGAGGTTCACCAGATACGCAGTATTTT.

This rearrangement joins TRBV20-1 to TRBJ2-3, with D tentatively TRBD2 (6 bases). V was trimmed by 5 bases and J by 1 base, leaving 10 bases between them. The CDR3 contains 13 residues. CDR1 and CDR2 from the germline V gene are DFQATT and SNEGSKA (reference sequence). This CDR3 reads CSASTGGTDTQYF. CDR3 in DNA: TGCAGTGCTTCCACGGGGGGCACAGATACGCAGTATTTT.

The chain couples TRBV29-1 to TRBJ2-3, with TRBD2 as a possible D gene (6 bases). The germline V gene encodes CDR1 SQVTM and CDR2 ANQGSEA. The CDR3 has 13 amino acids. V dropped 7 bases and J dropped 5 bases, with 16 bases sitting between them. Here the CDR3 DNA reads TGCAGCGGTAGGAGGGAGCTTCAAGATACGCAGTATTTT. Its protein is CSGRRELQDTQYF.

Comments on this clonotype: With a much larger clone just one base away, this may be a read error. The CDR3 loop reads CASSRTGFVDNGQFF. The CDR3 bases are TGCGCCAGCAGCCGCACGGGGTTCGTGGACAATGGGCAGTTCTTC. The chain recombines TRBV4-3 with TRBJ2-1; either TRBD1 or TRBD2 may supply D (5 bases each). The germline CDR1 and CDR2 sequences are LGHNA and YSLEER. The CDR3 is 15 residues long.

This clonotype was recorded a few times. The gene calls are TRBV10-3 and TRBJ2-7; 10 bases are shared with TRBD2. This CDR3 has 16 amino acids. Germline trimming cut 0 bases from V and 6 bases from J; bases unmatched to any gene: 8. CDR1 is ENHRY and CDR2 is SYGVKD in the germline V gene. In nucleotides, the CDR3 is TGTGCCATCAGTGAGTCCAGCGGGAGGGCCAATCTCGAGCAGTACTTC. Its protein product is CAISESSGRANLEQYF.

The rearrangement links TRBV7-3 to TRBJ2-3; D is perhaps TRBD1 or TRBD2 (5 bases each). CDR1 and CDR2 (germline): SGHTA, FQGTGA. The V end was cut by 1 base, the J end by 4 bases, with 9 bases between. The CDR3 sequence is 14 residues long. This CDR3 is CASSLRGVADTQYF. The CDR3 DNA reads TGTGCCAGCAGCTTAAGAGGGGTCGCAGATACGCAGTATTTT.

The table lists this clonotype with a few counts. V and J are TRBV20-1 and TRBJ2-3, with 8 bases matching TRBD2. Trimming cost V 3 bases and J 2 bases; bases outside gene matches: 10. The germline V gene has CDR1 DFQATT and CDR2 SNEGSKA (reference sequence). This CDR3 has 16 amino acids. CDR3 sequence reads: CSARGLVAGSTDTQYF. CDR3 nucleotide sequence: TGCAGTGCTAGGGGACTAGTGGCGGGGTCCACAGATACGCAGTATTTT.

The chain uses TRBV29-1 and TRBJ2-3; D may be TRBD1 or TRBD2 (6 bases each). The CDR3 totals 16 residues. The ends were cut back, 4 bases at V and 2 bases at J, with 19 bases in the middle. Per germline, CDR1 SQVTM and CDR2 ANQGSEA. The CDR3 here is CSVGGVIQGPTDTQYF. CDR3 DNA sequence: TGCAGCGTTGGGGGGGTTATCCAGGGGCCCACAGATACGCAGTATTTT.

This sequence joins TRBV5-1 and TRBJ2-3; TRBD2 agrees at 8 bases. Unmatched junction bases numbered 7, after V lost 1 base and J lost 6 bases. CDR3 length: 15 amino acids. Germline V gene data show CDR1 as SGHRS and CDR2 as YFSETQ. CDR3 amino acids: CASSLRQGLVDTQYF. The CDR3 DNA follows: TGCGCCAGCAGCTTGCGGCAGGGACTAGTCGATACGCAGTATTTT. The variable domain in full, completed from reference TRBV5-1 and TRBJ2-3, reads KAGVTQTPRYLIKTRGQQVTLSCSPISGHRSVSWYQQTPGQGLQFLFEYFSETQRNKGNFPGRFSGRQFSNSRSEMNVSTLELGDSALYLCASSLRQGLVDTQYFGPGTRLTVL.

The rearrangement uses TRBV28 and TRBJ2-7; 14 nucleotides match TRBD2. The V segment lost 7 bases and the J segment 0 bases; nucleotides outside the gene matches: 14. Germline V lookup: CDR1 MDHEN, CDR2 SYDVKM. This CDR3 has 19 residues. The CDR3 here is CASIAPGLAGAPNSYEQYF. The CDR3 DNA is TGTGCCAGCATCGCCCCGGGACTAGCGGGAGCCCCTAACTCCTACGAGCAGTACTTC.

This clonotype turned up a few times. The chain couples TRBV7-8 to TRBJ2-7; 12 nucleotides agree with TRBD2. The germline gives CDR1 SGHVS, CDR2 FQNEAQ. This CDR3 contains 17 residues. The J segment lost 1 base and the V segment lost 2 bases, leaving 6 bases of the junction unmatched. In nucleotides, the CDR3 is TGTGCCAGCAGCTTACGTCCCGGACTAGCGGGATCCTACGAGCAGTACTTC. Its protein product is CASSLRPGLAGSYEQYF.

The chain links TRBV14 to TRBJ1-4; D remains unclear. Germline V lookup: CDR1 SGHDN, CDR2 FVKESK. The length of the CDR3 is 15 residues. V lost 4 bases to trimming and J lost 0 bases, with 9 bases between them. CDR3 nucleotide sequence: TGTGCCAGCAGCCGATCAGACACAACTAATGAAAAACTGTTTTTT. Protein: CASSRSDTTNEKLFF.

The sample holds a few counts of this clonotype. The CDR3, as DNA: TGCAGTGCTAGGGTAACTAGCGGGAGAGTCTCCGGGGAGCTGTTTTTT. It encodes CSARVTSGRVSGELFF. The chain couples TRBV20-1 to TRBJ2-2; 11 bases are shared with TRBD2. Unmatched junction bases numbered 9, after V lost 3 bases and J lost 6 bases. The CDR3 contains 16 residues. Germline assignment: CDR1 DFQATT and CDR2 SNEGSKA (reference sequence).

This clonotype was picked up one time. The V and J genes are TRBV6-5 and TRBJ2-5, with 9 bases matching TRBD1. The J call is doubtful: the DNA matches TRBJ2-7 better. The CDR3 sequence is 15 residues long. Germline assignment: CDR1 MNHEY and CDR2 SVGAGI. DNA of the CDR3: TGTGCCAGCAGTAGATCGCCGGGACAGGGTTACGAGCAGTACTTC. Residues: CASSRSPGQGYEQYF.